A single sample is the source of the 5 T cell receptor beta chains below, sequenced in a study of blood T cell repertoires in COVID-19. Only in-frame clones appear in the TCRdb table, and some are missing; sequencing was by immunoSEQ multiplex PCR. This table holds about 98,000 clones, approximately 79% found once. The sequenced sample consisted of peripheral blood. The origin of the receptors is a man between 65 and 80 years old with active or convalescent COVID-19.

The rearrangement joins TRBV2 to TRBJ2-2; no firm D call. The CDR3 is made up of 12 amino acids. Germline V gene sequence: CDR1 SNHLY, CDR2 FYNNEI. V lost 5 bases to trimming and J lost 6 bases, with 7 bases between them. The DNA for the CDR3 is TGTGCCAGCAGTTATATTGCCGGGGAGCTGTTTTTT. It specifies CASSYIAGELFF.

This chain joins TRBV21-1 and TRBJ1-2; the table gives TRBD1 as D, unverified against the DNA. TRBV21-1 is classified as a pseudogene. The CDR3 length is 14 residues. CDR3 sequence reads: CASSPSETGIGYTF. CDR3 nucleotide sequence: TGTGCCAGCAGCCCTTCGGAGACAGGGATCGGCTACACCTTC.

The V and J genes are TRBV6-2 or TRBV6-3 and TRBJ2-7; D may be TRBD1 (6 bases). V was shortened by 6 bases and J by 0 bases, with 15 bases between the two germline ends. The CDR3 spans 15 residues. Germline CDR1 MNHEY, CDR2 SVGEGT. The CDR3 spells CASSFLQGSSYEQYF. CDR3 in DNA: TGTGCCAGCAGCTTCCTACAGGGTAGCTCCTACGAGCAGTACTTC.

In DNA form, the CDR3 reads TGTGCCATCAGTGACTCGACTAGCTACACAGATACGCAGTATTTT. This translates into CAISDSTSYTDTQYF. The rearrangement uses TRBV10-3 and TRBJ2-3; 7 positions match TRBD2. The germline V gene encodes CDR1 ENHRY and CDR2 SYGVKD. The CDR3 length is 15 residues. J was trimmed by 2 bases and V by 3 bases; bases with no gene match: 5.

This clone occurred a few times. This chain joins TRBV6-4 and TRBJ1-2; D uncertain. Germline CDR1 MRHNA, CDR2 SNTAGT. The germline V and J ends were trimmed by 2 bases and 8 bases, with 12 bases remaining between them. CDR3 length: 13 amino acids. The CDR3: CASSDRGGLGYTF. CDR3 DNA sequence: TGTGCCAGCAGTGACCGAGGAGGCTTAGGCTACACCTTC.